This T cell receptor (beta chain) was captured in a study of T cells after yellow fever vaccination. The CDR3 totals 13 residues. The V end was cut by 5 bases, the J end by 6 bases, with 12 bases between. Germline CDR1 reads KGHDR; CDR2 reads SFDVKD. This clonotype has ten or more counts. TCRdb analysed the 5' RACE reads with MiXCR anew, one entry per CDR3 protein. The sample lists about 320,000 distinct CDR3 sequences, around 10% occurring once. This chain joins TRBV24-1 and TRBJ1-1; D is ambiguous. The TCR comes from a young man who received the YFV17D yellow fever vaccine. Sequenced material: CD4+ T cells sorted from PBMCs, taken 45 days after the yellow fever booster vaccination. The CDR3 region is CATSAESGAEAFF. CDR3 in DNA: TGTGCCACCAGTGCGGAATCGGGCGCTGAAGCTTTCTTT.